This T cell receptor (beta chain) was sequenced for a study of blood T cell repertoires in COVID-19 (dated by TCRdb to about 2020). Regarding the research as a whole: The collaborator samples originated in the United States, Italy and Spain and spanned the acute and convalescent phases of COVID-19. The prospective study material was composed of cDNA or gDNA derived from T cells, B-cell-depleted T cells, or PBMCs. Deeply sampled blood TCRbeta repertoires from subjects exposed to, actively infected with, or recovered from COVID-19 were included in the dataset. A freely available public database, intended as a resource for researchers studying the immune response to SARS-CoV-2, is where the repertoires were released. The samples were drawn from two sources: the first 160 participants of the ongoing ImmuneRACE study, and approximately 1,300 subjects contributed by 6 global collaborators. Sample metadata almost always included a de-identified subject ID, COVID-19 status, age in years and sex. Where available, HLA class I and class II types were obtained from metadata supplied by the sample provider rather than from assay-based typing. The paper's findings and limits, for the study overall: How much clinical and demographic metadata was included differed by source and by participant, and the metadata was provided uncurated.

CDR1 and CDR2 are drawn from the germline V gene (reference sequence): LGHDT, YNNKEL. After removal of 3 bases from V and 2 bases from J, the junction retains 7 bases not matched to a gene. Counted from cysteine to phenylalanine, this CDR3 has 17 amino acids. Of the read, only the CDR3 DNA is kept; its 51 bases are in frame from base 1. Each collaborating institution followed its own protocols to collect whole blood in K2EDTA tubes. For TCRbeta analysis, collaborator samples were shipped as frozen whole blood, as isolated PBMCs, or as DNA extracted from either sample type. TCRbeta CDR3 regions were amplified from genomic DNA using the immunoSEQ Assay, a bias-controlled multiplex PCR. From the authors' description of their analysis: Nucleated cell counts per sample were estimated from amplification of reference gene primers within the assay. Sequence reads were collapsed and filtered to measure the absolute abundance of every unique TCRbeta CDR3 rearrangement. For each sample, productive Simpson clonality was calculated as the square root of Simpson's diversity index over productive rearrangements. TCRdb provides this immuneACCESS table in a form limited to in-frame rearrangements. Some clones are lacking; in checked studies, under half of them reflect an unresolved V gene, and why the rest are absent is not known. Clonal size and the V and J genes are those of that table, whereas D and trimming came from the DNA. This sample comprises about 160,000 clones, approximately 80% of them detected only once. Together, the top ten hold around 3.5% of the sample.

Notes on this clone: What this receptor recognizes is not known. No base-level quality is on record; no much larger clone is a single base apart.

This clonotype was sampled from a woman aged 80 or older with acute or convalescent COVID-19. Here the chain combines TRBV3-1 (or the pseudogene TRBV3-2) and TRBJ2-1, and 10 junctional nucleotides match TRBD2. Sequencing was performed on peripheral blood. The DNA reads TGTGCCAGCAGCCAGCCTAGCGGGAGAGGGGCCTACAATGAGCAGTTCTTC. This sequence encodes CASSQPSGRGAYNEQFF.